The 15 T cell receptor beta chains in this list originate from one sample, sequenced in a study of T cell clonality in common variable immunodeficiency. Clones were sequenced by immunoSEQ multiplex PCR, and TCRdb holds only the in-frame ones, with some missing. The sample shows 44,000 or so clones, none of them appearing just once. Sequenced sample: peripheral blood mononuclear cells. These receptors were obtained from a person between 18 and 69 years old in good health.

This clone was found many times. This may come from a read error, since a much larger clone is one base off. The CDR3 end falls 3 residues outside the read, so it is completed with the germline J gene. This specimen includes other DNA sequences encoding the same CDR3. The rearrangement uses TRBV5-1 and TRBJ1-1, with D possibly matching TRBD1 (6 bases). Germline CDR1 is SGHRS and CDR2 is YFSETQ. This CDR3 is 15 amino acids long. CDR3 residues: CASSLLGAGVTEAFF. CDR3 bases read: TGCGCCAGCAGCTTGTTGGGGGCAGGGGTCACCGAA.

This clone was counted ten times or more. The observed sequence ends 3 residues before the CDR3 terminus, with the missing tail filled in from the germline J gene. V and J are TRBV10-1 and TRBJ2-7; D uncertain. V lost 3 bases to trimming and J lost 5 bases, with 14 bases between them. The CDR3 runs to 14 residues. The V gene's germline CDR1 is WNHNN and CDR2 SYGVQD (reference sequence). The DNA read from the CDR3 is TGCGCCAGCAGTGATGGCCTAGGAATCCACGAG. It codes for CASSDGLGIHE. In full, the CDR3 reads CASSDGLGIHEQYF.

This clone was observed many times. The observed sequence ends 3 residues before the CDR3 terminus, with the missing tail filled in from the germline J gene. V usage is TRBV2 and J usage is TRBJ1-1; 9 nucleotides line up with TRBD1. Germline-derived CDR1 and CDR2 are SNHLY and FYNNEI. The CDR3 loop spans 15 amino acids. V lost 7 bases and J lost 0; bases outside the gene matches: 6. The CDR3 bases that were read are TGTGCCAGCATTCCGGGACAGGGCATGAACACTGAA. This gives the protein CASIPGQGMNTE. The complete CDR3 sequence is CASIPGQGMNTEAFF.

This clone was seen many times. The sequenced fragment ends 3 residues before the CDR3 boundary, so the rest is inferred from the germline J gene. The chain carries TRBV19 and TRBJ1-4; TRBD1 agrees at 8 bases. CDR1 is LNHDA and CDR2 is SQIVND in the germline V gene (reference sequence). Trimming cost V 3 bases and J 8 bases; bases outside gene matches: 11. The CDR3 contains 16 residues. CDR3 DNA, as far as it was read: TGTGCCAGTAGTATTCGGGCGCGGACAGGGAGCGAAAAA. Translating it yields CASSIRARTGSEK. The full CDR3 is CASSIRARTGSEKLFF. Together with reference TRBV19 and TRBJ1-4, the CDR3 gives the full variable domain: DGGITQSPKYLFRKEGQNVTLSCEQNLNHDAMYWYRQDPGQGLRLIYYSQIVNDFQKGDIAEGYSVSREKKESFPLTVTSAQKNPTAFYLCASSIRARTGSEKLFFGSGTQLSVL.

This clone was counted many times. The read finishes 3 residues shy of the CDR3 end, and the germline J gene is used to complete it. This chain connects TRBV7-3 to TRBJ2-1; 10 bases are shared with TRBD2. There are 16 residues in the CDR3. Germline values: CDR1 SGHTA, CDR2 FQGTGA. V gave up 5 bases and J gave up 4 bases; unmatched junction bases: 8. Here the CDR3 reads CASSPTGLALYNEQFF. The covered CDR3 bases are TGTGCCAGCAGCCCCACGGGACTAGCGCTTTACAATGAG.

This clone was found many times. A read error may account for a junction end that differs from germline. The CDR3 is cut off 3 residues early in the read; its end comes from the germline J gene. The chain joins TRBV20-1 to TRBJ2-1; possible D gene TRBD1, 6 bases. CDR1 is DFQATT, CDR2 SNEGSKA, per germline (reference sequence). The CDR3 length is 16 residues. The CDR3 sequence is CSARDETGSSYSEQFF. The part of the CDR3 DNA that was read is TGCAGTGCTAGAGATGAAACAGGGAGCTCCTACAGTGAG.

At least ten counts were recorded for this clone. The sequence runs out 3 residues before the end of the CDR3; the remainder is reconstructed from the germline J gene. This chain connects TRBV5-1 to TRBJ2-1; 7 bases map to TRBD1. The CDR3 is made up of 16 amino acids. The J segment lost 5 bases and the V segment lost 2 bases, leaving 10 bases of the junction unmatched. Germline lookup yields CDR1 SGHRS and CDR2 YFSETQ. CDR3 residues: CASSFSPTGQDNEQFF. Partial CDR3 DNA: TGCGCCAGCAGCTTCTCCCCGACAGGGCAAGACAATGAG.

This clone was detected ten times or more. The read terminates 3 residues ahead of where the CDR3 ends, so the germline J gene completes it. This chain joins TRBV27 and TRBJ2-3; 7 nucleotides agree with TRBD1. The germline CDR1 and CDR2 sequences are MNHEY and SMNVEV (reference sequence). This CDR3 spans 16 amino acids. V lost 5 bases and J lost 1; bases outside the gene matches: 9. The DNA read from the CDR3 is TGTGCCAGCAGTGGATACTCAGGGGGTGGCACAGATACG. Translated, it gives CASSGYSGGGTDT. The whole CDR3 protein is CASSGYSGGGTDTQYF.

At least ten counts were recorded for this clone. The CDR3 end falls 3 residues outside the read, so it is completed with the germline J gene. The chain joins TRBV2 to TRBJ2-1, with 11 bases aligning to TRBD2. The germline V gene has CDR1 SNHLY and CDR2 FYNNEI. CDR3 size: 17 residues. The ends lost 6 bases at V and 8 bases at J; junction bases unmatched: 15. The CDR3 is CASRHGVGTSGGDEQFF. The DNA read from the CDR3 is TGTGCCAGCAGGCACGGGGTCGGGACTAGCGGCGGGGATGAG.

This clone was detected many times. The CDR3 goes on 3 residues after the read ends, and that part is filled in from the germline J gene. The chain combines TRBV2 with TRBJ2-5; the match to TRBD1 covers 8 bases. The CDR3 extends over 15 amino acids. V trimming: 8 bases; J trimming: 5 bases; junction bases outside the gene matches: 13. CDR1 is SNHLY and CDR2 is FYNNEI in the germline V gene. The CDR3: CASSEEQGARETQYF. The covered CDR3 bases are TGTGCCAGCTCAGAAGAGCAGGGGGCGCGGGAGACC.

This clone was counted ten times or more. The read halts 3 residues ahead of the CDR3 end, with the missing end drawn from the germline J gene. The rearrangement links TRBV18 to TRBJ2-7; D might be TRBD1 (5 bases). Looked up from germline, CDR1 is KGHSH and CDR2 is LQKENI. V was trimmed by 2 bases and J by 0 bases, leaving 8 bases between them. CDR3 length equals 14 residues. The CDR3 spells CASSPADSSYEQYF. CDR3 bases read: TGTGCCAGCTCACCAGCTGACAGCTCCTACGAG.

This clone showed up many times. The DNA ends 3 residues before the CDR3 does, and the rest of the CDR3 is filled in from the germline J gene. The rearrangement links TRBV12-3 or TRBV12-4 to TRBJ2-1, with a possible D match to TRBD2 (6 bases). Trimming cost V 6 bases and J 1 base, with 13 bases left between them. The CDR3 sequence is 15 residues long. The chain's CDR3 is CASSYSGLSYNEQFF. Partial CDR3 DNA: TGTGCCAGCAGCTATAGCGGACTTTCCTACAATGAG.

This clone was seen many times. The CDR3 extends 3 residues past the end of the read, so its final part is completed from the germline J gene. This sequence joins TRBV18 and TRBJ2-1, with D maybe TRBD1 (7 bases). CDR3 length: 16 residues. The V end was cut by 4 bases, the J end by 6 bases, with 19 bases between. Germline V CDR1 and CDR2: KGHSH, LQKENI. This chain's CDR3 is CASSLSGGQLPNEQFF. CDR3 bases read: TGTGCCAGCTCACTCTCCGGGGGACAGTTACCCAATGAG.

This clone was counted ten times or more. The read halts 3 residues ahead of the CDR3 end, with the missing end drawn from the germline J gene. The chain links TRBV18 to TRBJ1-3, with TRBD1 matching over 11 bases. The CDR3 consists of 16 residues. V dropped 3 bases and J dropped 6; count of bases not matched to a gene: 7. CDR1 and CDR2 (germline): KGHSH, LQKENI. The part of the CDR3 DNA that was read is TGTGCCAGCTCACCTCTCGGACAGGGGGCGGAAAACACC. This gives the protein CASSPLGQGAENT. The whole CDR3 region reads CASSPLGQGAENTIYF.

At least ten counts were recorded for this clone. One junction end does not reproduce the germline sequence, and a read error may be involved. The DNA ends 3 residues before the CDR3 does, and the rest of the CDR3 is filled in from the germline J gene. V is TRBV5-4 and J is TRBJ2-6; perhaps TRBD1 as D (5 bases). The V gene's germline CDR1 is SGHNT and CDR2 YYREEE (reference sequence). The CDR3 is 13 residues long. CDR3 DNA, as far as it was read: TGTGCCAGCAGCTTTATACAGGCCAAAGTC. This encodes CASSFIQAKV. The full CDR3 reads CASSFIQAKVLTF.